The T cell receptor (beta chain) described here comes from a study of T cells after yellow fever vaccination. Only a few counts were recorded for this clonotype. Its target is unknown. Study-wide results and caveats: Primary-vaccination clones mostly resurfaced post-booster (about 96% CD4, around 88% CD8). The CD4 compartment and the CD8 compartment contained a small share of clonotypes in common.

TCRdb re-derived calls from the 5' RACE reads in MiXCR, one entry per CDR3 protein. This table has approximately 600,000 distinct CDR3 sequences, around an eighth appearing once. The source was PBMCs, collected on the day of the yellow fever booster vaccination. The clonotype comes from a man aged 25 to 45 who received the YFV17D yellow fever vaccine.

In nucleotides, the CDR3 is TGTGCCAGCAGCTTAGCGGGACTAGCGAAGAACACCGGGGAGCTGTTTTTT. The encoded protein is CASSLAGLAKNTGELFF. The genes are TRBV7-9 and TRBJ2-2, with 10 bases lining up with TRBD2. Unmatched junction bases numbered 2, after V lost 0 bases and J lost 1 base. The CDR3 length is 17 residues. Germline V gene sequence: CDR1 SEHNR, CDR2 FQNEAQ (reference sequence).